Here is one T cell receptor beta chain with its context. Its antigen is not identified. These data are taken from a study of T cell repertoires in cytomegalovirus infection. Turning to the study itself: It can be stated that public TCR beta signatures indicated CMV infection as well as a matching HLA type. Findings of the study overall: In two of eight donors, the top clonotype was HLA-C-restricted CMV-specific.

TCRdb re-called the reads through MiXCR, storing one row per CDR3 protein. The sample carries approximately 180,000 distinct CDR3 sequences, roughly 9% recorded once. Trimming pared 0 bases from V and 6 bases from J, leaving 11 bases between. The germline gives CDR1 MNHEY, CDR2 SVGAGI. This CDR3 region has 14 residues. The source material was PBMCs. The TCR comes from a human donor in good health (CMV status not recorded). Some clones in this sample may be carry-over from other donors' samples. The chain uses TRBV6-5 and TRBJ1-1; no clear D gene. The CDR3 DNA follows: TGTGCCAGCAGTTACTCCGGGGTATTCGCTGAAGCTTTCTTT. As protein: CASSYSGVFAEAFF.